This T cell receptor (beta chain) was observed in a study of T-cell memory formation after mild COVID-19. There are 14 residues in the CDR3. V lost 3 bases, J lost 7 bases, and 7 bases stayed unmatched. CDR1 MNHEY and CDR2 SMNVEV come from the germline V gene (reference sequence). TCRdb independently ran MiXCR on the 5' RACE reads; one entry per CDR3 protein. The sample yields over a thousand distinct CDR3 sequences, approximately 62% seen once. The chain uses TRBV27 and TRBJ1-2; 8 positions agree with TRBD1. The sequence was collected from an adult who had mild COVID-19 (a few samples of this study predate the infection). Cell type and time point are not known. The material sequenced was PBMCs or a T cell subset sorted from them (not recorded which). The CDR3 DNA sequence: TGTGCCAGCAGTTTTGGACAGGGCTCGTCTGGCTACACCTTC. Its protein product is CASSFGQGSSGYTF.